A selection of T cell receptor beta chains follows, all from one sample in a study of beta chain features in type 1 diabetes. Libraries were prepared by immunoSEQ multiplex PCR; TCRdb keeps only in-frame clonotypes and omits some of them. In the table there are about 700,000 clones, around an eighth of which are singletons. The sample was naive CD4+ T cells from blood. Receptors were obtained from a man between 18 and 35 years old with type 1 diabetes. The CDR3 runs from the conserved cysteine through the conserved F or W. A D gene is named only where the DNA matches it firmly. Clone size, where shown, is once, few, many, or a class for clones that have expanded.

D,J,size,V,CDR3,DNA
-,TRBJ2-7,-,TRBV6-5,CASSLGGEQYF,TGTGCCAGCAGTTTGGGCGGTGAGCAGTACTTC
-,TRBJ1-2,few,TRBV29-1,CSVEDLPGGYGYTF,TGCAGCGTTGAAGATCTCCCCGGGGGGTATGGCTACACCTTC
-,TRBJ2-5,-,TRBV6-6,CASSYGTGETQYF,TGTGCCAGCAGCTACGGGACTGGAGAGACCCAGTACTTC
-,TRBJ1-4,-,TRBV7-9,CASSLGSGQSTNEKLFF,TGTGCCAGCAGCCTAGGCTCTGGGCAGTCAACTAATGAAAAACTGTTTTTT
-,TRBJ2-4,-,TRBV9,CASSVEGTPGNIQYF,TGTGCCAGCAGCGTTGAGGGAACCCCAGGAAACATTCAGTACTTC
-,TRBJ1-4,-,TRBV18,CASSPAGQLPNEKLFF,TGTGCCAGCTCACCAGCAGGACAGCTACCGAATGAAAAACTGTTTTTT
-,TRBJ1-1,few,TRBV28,CAHQGEGRDTEAFF,TGTGCCCACCAAGGGGAGGGTAGGGACACTGAAGCTTTCTTT
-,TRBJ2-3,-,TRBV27,CASSLVPFMGNISTQYF,TGTGCCAGCAGTTTGGTGCCCTTTATGGGGAATATTAGTACGCAGTATTTT
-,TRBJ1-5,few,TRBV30,CAWSVRGEQPQHF,TGTGCCTGGAGTGTACGCGGTGAGCAGCCCCAGCATTTT
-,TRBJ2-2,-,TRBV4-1,CASSRADASDLTGELFF,TGCGCCAGCAGCCGAGCCGACGCGTCGGATCTCACCGGGGAGCTGTTTTTT
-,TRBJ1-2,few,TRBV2,CASSEVRGEGGYTF,TGTGCCAGCAGTGAAGTCCGGGGGGAGGGTGGCTACACCTTC
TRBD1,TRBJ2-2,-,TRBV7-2,CASSLVDRVAGELFF,TGTGCCAGCAGCTTAGTGGACAGGGTGGCCGGGGAGCTGTTTTTT
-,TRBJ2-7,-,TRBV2,CASSKEIGNEQYF,TGTGCCAGCTCGAAGGAGATAGGGAACGAGCAGTACTTC
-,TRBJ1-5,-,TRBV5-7,CASSPRGDQPQHF,TGTGCCAGCAGCCCGAGGGGTGATCAGCCCCAGCATTTT
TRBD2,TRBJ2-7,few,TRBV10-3,CAINSGTSGTYEQYF,TGTGCCATCAACTCCGGGACTAGCGGAACCTACGAGCAGTACTTC
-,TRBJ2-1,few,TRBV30,CAGRGRVGNYNEQFF,TGTGCCGGCCGGGGGCGGGTTGGTAATTACAATGAGCAGTTCTTC
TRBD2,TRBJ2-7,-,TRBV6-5,CASTPGGSYEQYF,TGTGCCAGCACTCCGGGGGGAAGTTACGAGCAGTACTTC
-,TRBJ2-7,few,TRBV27,CASSLGAQAAYEQYF,TGTGCCAGCAGTTTAGGGGCCCAGGCAGCCTACGAGCAGTACTTC
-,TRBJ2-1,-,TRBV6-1,CASSDGRRSYNEQFF,TGTGCCAGCAGTGATGGGCGGCGCTCCTACAATGAGCAGTTCTTC
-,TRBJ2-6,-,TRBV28,CASSLAQGLSGANVLTF,TGTGCCAGCAGTTTAGCGCAGGGGCTCTCTGGGGCCAACGTCCTGACTTTC
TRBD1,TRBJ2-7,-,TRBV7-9,CASSFRQGGKTYEQYF,TGTGCCAGCAGCTTTAGACAGGGGGGAAAGACCTACGAGCAGTACTTC
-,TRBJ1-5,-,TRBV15,CATSRGTERTQPQHF,TGTGCCACCAGCAGAGGGACGGAAAGAACTCAGCCCCAGCATTTT
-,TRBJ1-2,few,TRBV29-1,CSGGTSYGYTF,TGCAGCGGGGGGACATCCTATGGCTACACCTTC
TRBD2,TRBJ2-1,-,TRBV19,CASSMGGTQSRREQFF,TGTGCCAGTAGTATGGGGGGGACTCAGTCCCGCCGTGAGCAGTTCTTC